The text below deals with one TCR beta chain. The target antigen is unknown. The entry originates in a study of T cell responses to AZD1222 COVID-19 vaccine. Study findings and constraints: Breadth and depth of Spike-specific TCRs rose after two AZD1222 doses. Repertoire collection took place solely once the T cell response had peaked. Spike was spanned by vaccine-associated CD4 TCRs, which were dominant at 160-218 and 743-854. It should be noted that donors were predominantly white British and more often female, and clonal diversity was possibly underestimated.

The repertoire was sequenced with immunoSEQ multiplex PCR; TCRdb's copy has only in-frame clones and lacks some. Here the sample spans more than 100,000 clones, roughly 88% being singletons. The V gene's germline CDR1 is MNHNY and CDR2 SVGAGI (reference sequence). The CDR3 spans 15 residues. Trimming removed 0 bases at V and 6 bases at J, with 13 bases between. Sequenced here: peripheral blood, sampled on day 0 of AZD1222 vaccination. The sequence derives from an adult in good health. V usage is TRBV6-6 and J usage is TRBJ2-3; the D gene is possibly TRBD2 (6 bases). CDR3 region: CASSYSGGTPDTQYF. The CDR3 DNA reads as TGTGCCAGCAGTTACTCCGGGGGTACCCCCGATACGCAGTATTTT.